This T cell receptor beta chain was profiled in a study of blood T cell repertoires in COVID-19. Sequencing used immunoSEQ multiplex PCR; TCRdb keeps in-frame clones, though not all of them. The sample has 300,000 to 400,000 clones; approximately 91% are singletons. During active infection, Seattle patients enrolled and were then monitored through disease. The germline V gene encodes CDR1 MGHRA and CDR2 YSYEKL. V was clipped by 5 bases and J by 3 bases, with 23 bases between them. The CDR3 is 18 amino acids. This chain uses TRBV4-1 with TRBJ2-1; D perhaps matches TRBD1 (5 bases). This clonotype was obtained from a woman aged 70-85 years with COVID-19, enrolled during active disease. The sequenced sample consisted of peripheral blood. The CDR3 DNA reads TGCGCCAGCAGCGCTGGAAGGAGAGGCCCCAGGGACTACAATGAGCAGTTCTTC. This encodes CASSAGRRGPRDYNEQFF.